This T cell receptor (beta chain) was identified during a study of graft-versus-host responses after intestinal transplantation. Regarding the study as a whole: HvG clone declines early post-transplant were associated with peak circulating GvH levels.

The data were produced by immunoSEQ multiplex PCR, yet TCRdb's version contains in-frame clones alone and is incomplete. The sample carries about 71,000 clones, around 91% recorded once. Concerning this clone: Its antigen is unknown.

The sample in question was unstimulated CD8+ T cells sorted from spleen or lymph node cells, obtained before intestinal transplant. The source of this sequence is a human donor who received an intestinal transplant.

Here the CDR3 reads CASRPTGGSSYNEQFF. CDR3 nucleotides: TGTGCCAGCAGGCCCACGGGGGGGAGCTCCTACAATGAGCAGTTCTTC. The rearrangement uses TRBV9 and TRBJ2-1, with 8 bases identical to TRBD2. V dropped 5 bases and J dropped 0; count of bases not matched to a gene: 7. This CDR3 has 16 residues. Germline assignment: CDR1 SGDLS and CDR2 YYNGEE.